One sample yielded the 13 T cell receptor beta chains listed below, sequenced in a study of T-cell memory formation after mild COVID-19. TCRdb processed the 5' RACE reads anew with MiXCR; each CDR3 protein has one entry. Among under 450,000 distinct CDR3 sequences listed, 20% to 25% were seen once. Sequenced input: PBMCs or a T cell subset sorted from them (not recorded which). The receptor source for this set is a man between 18 and 35 years old who had mild COVID-19 (a few samples of this study predate the infection). Cell type and time point are not known.

This clonotype was seen a few times. The chain employs TRBV5-1 and TRBJ2-2, with a tentative D call TRBD2 (6 bases). Per germline, CDR1 SGHRS and CDR2 YFSETQ. The CDR3 totals 17 residues. Trimming removed 0 bases from V and 1 base from J, with 13 bases in between. The CDR3 protein is CASSLGRGRGNTGELFF. Here the CDR3 DNA reads TGCGCCAGCAGCTTGGGGCGCGGGCGGGGGAACACCGGGGAGCTGTTTTTT.

A few counts support this clonotype. CDR3 amino acids: CASSSTLGGYTF. CDR3 in DNA: TGTGCCAGCAGCTCAACCTTGGGTGGCTACACCTTC. This chain uses TRBV5-4 with TRBJ1-2, with D unresolved. This CDR3 comprises 12 residues. Between the trimmed V and J ends, which lost 3 bases and 7 bases, there was a span of 10 bases. The germline CDR1 and CDR2 sequences are SGHNT and YYREEE (reference sequence).

The rearrangement uses TRBV2 and TRBJ2-3, with 8 bases that match TRBD2. The germline V gene has CDR1 SNHLY and CDR2 FYNNEI. The CDR3 covers 15 residues. Trimming cost V 0 bases and J 10 bases; bases outside gene matches: 9. This chain's CDR3 is CASSEANRGGFAQYF. CDR3 nucleotides: TGTGCCAGCAGTGAAGCGAATCGGGGGGGCTTTGCGCAGTATTTT.

Ten or more counts support this clonotype. This rearrangement joins TRBV5-6 to TRBJ2-4; D not resolved. This CDR3 has 14 amino acids. V was clipped by 6 bases and J by 6 bases, with 16 bases between them. The V gene's germline CDR1 is SGHDT and CDR2 YYEEEE. CDR3 nucleotides: TGTGCCAGCACCGAAACGGGCGTCGGAAACATTCAGTACTTC. The encoded protein is CASTETGVGNIQYF. The whole variable domain, remainder taken from reference TRBV5-6 and TRBJ2-4, is DAGVTQSPTHLIKTRGQQVTLRCSPKSGHDTVSWYQQALGQGPQFIFQYYEEEERQRGNFPDRFSGHQFPNYSSELNVNALLLGDSALYLCASTETGVGNIQYFGAGTRLSVL.

This clonotype has only a few counts. This chain connects TRBV7-9 to TRBJ2-3; the D gene is possibly TRBD1 (6 bases). V lost 4 bases, J lost 5 bases, and 16 bases lay in between. The CDR3 contains 15 residues. Germline CDR1 reads SEHNR; CDR2 reads FQNEAQ (reference sequence). The CDR3 DNA follows: TGTGCCAGCAGCTCAAACAGGGTTCATCAAGATACGCAGTATTTT. It codes for CASSSNRVHQDTQYF.

V and J are TRBV5-1 and TRBJ2-3; D call uncertain. The CDR3 totals 13 residues. The germline gives CDR1 SGHRS, CDR2 YFSETQ. V lost 4 bases to trimming and J lost 5 bases, with 11 bases between them. In DNA, the CDR3 is TGCGCCAGCAGCGCGGACGGTGGAGATACGCAGTATTTT. This translates into CASSADGGDTQYF.

At least ten counts were recorded for this clonotype. This chain links TRBV5-6 with TRBJ2-5, with a tentative D call TRBD1 (5 bases). Trimming cost V 0 bases and J 4 bases, with 22 bases left between them. Germline assignment: CDR1 SGHDT and CDR2 YYEEEE. This CDR3 has 18 residues. The CDR3 bases are TGTGCCAGCAGCTTGGCCAGGGCATCACGGTCGGGTGGAGAGACCCAGTACTTC. Residues: CASSLARASRSGGETQYF.

This clonotype came up once. This chain connects TRBV3-1 to TRBJ2-5; weak D call: TRBD2 (7 bases). V gave up 1 base and J gave up 7 bases, with 13 bases separating them. The CDR3 consists of 14 residues. Per the germline V gene, CDR1 is LGHDT and CDR2 is YNNKEL (reference sequence). This CDR3 reads CASSQGGGAGTQYF. CDR3 in DNA: TGTGCCAGCAGCCAAGGCGGGGGCGCGGGGACCCAGTACTTC.

The table lists this clonotype with a few counts. The chain is built from TRBV6-6 and TRBJ2-4, with 10 bases fitting TRBD2. Germline-derived CDR1 and CDR2 are MNHNY and SVGAGI (reference sequence). The CDR3 length is 13 residues. V lost 8 bases, J lost 5 bases, and 3 bases stayed unmatched. The CDR3 sequence: CASSLAGENIQYF. The CDR3, as DNA: TGTGCCAGCTCTCTAGCGGGGGAAAACATTCAGTACTTC.

V is TRBV6-5 and J is TRBJ1-1, with 9 bases identical to TRBD1. Trimming cost V 1 base and J 2 bases; bases outside gene matches: 2. Germline V CDR1 and CDR2: MNHEY, SVGAGI. This CDR3 contains 15 residues. CDR3 nucleotide sequence: TGTGCCAGCAGTTACTGGGGACAGGGCAACACTGAAGCTTTCTTT. It is translated as CASSYWGQGNTEAFF.

The J gene is TRBJ1-5, the V gene TRBV10-3, with 7 bases fitting TRBD1. The ends lost 2 bases at V and 3 bases at J; junction bases unmatched: 7. This CDR3 has 16 residues. Germline V lookup: CDR1 ENHRY, CDR2 SYGVKD. The CDR3 region has the DNA TGTGCCATCAGTGAGACAGGGGCGAGGGACAATCAGCCCCAGCATTTT. Its translation is CAISETGARDNQPQHF.

J is TRBJ2-7 and V is TRBV24-1; 7 bases are a match to TRBD1. V gave up 3 bases and J gave up 2 bases; unmatched junction bases: 6. Germline CDR1 is KGHDR and CDR2 is SFDVKD. The CDR3 has 15 residues. CDR3 amino acids: CATSDPGQDPYEQYF. The CDR3 DNA reads as TGTGCCACCAGTGATCCCGGACAGGACCCCTACGAGCAGTACTTC.

The chain couples TRBV7-8 to TRBJ2-4, with 8 bases that match TRBD1. This CDR3 contains 16 residues. Germline assignment: CDR1 SGHVS and CDR2 FQNEAQ. V was clipped by 4 bases and J by 1 base; unmatched bases: 6. CDR3 residues: CASSSGGDPAKNIQYF. CDR3 sequence (DNA): TGTGCCAGCAGCTCAGGGGGCGACCCTGCCAAAAACATTCAGTACTTC.